This is a list of T cell receptor beta chains from one sample in a study of T cell responses to AZD1222 COVID-19 vaccine. Clones were sequenced by immunoSEQ multiplex PCR, and TCRdb holds only the in-frame ones, with some missing. The repertoire consists of about 140,000 clones, with about 87% occurring once and the leading ten covering 5% to 6.5%. Source: peripheral blood, taken on day 0 of AZD1222 vaccination. The receptors were gathered from an adult in good health. Both conserved end residues are part of each CDR3. D genes are given only for firm matches. Clone size, where shown, is once, few, many, or a class for clones that have expanded.

clone_size j_call d_call v_call cdr3_nt cdr3_aa
NA TRBJ2-5 NA TRBV27 TGTGCCAGCAGTTCCATTTCGGGAGCACCCTGGGAAGAGACCCAGTACTTC CASSSISGAPWEETQYF
NA TRBJ2-7 TRBD1 TRBV28 TGTGCCAGCAGGAAGGGGACAGGGCACTACGAGCAGTACTTC CASRKGTGHYEQYF
NA TRBJ2-3 NA TRBV4-1 TGCGCCAGCAGCCTGCTAGGGTTAAAGACAGATACGCAGTATTTT CASSLLGLKTDTQYF
NA TRBJ1-1 NA TRBV18 TGTGCCAGCTCACCAACCTACAGGATGAACACTGAAGCTTTCTTT CASSPTYRMNTEAFF
once TRBJ2-4 NA TRBV11-3 TGTGCCAGCAGCTTGGGGCAGCAAAACATTCAGTACTTC CASSLGQQNIQYF
NA TRBJ1-2 TRBD1 TRBV7-9 TGTGCCAGCAGCTTAGCGCCTGACAGGGCCCACACCTTC CASSLAPDRAHTF
NA TRBJ2-3 NA TRBV4-2 TGTGCCAGCAGCCAGGTCTCAGGGGCAAGGACAGATACGCAGTATTTT CASSQVSGARTDTQYF
NA TRBJ2-5 NA TRBV9 TGTGCCAGCAGCCAAGGCCCAGGAGAGACCCAGTACTTC CASSQGPGETQYF
NA TRBJ2-6 TRBD1 TRBV2 TGTGCCACCGCTCGGGACAGGGTGATATCGGGGGCCAACGTCCTGACTTTC CATARDRVISGANVLTF
NA TRBJ1-2 TRBD1 TRBV5-1 TGCGCCAGCAGCCCGGGACAGGGTAATCGCTACACCTTC CASSPGQGNRYTF
NA TRBJ2-3 NA TRBV19 TGTGCCAGTAGTATCGGAGCGGCAGATACGCAGTATTTT CASSIGAADTQYF
NA TRBJ2-5 TRBD2 TRBV9 TGTGCCAGCAGCGCTAGCGGGACTCAAGAGACCCAGTACTTC CASSASGTQETQYF
NA TRBJ2-1 TRBD1 TRBV15 TGTGCCACCAGCAGAGATCGGGACAGCCTGGTGCGCTCCTACAATGAGCAGTTCTTC CATSRDRDSLVRSYNEQFF
NA TRBJ2-1 NA TRBV6-5 TGTGCCACTTATCAAAATTACAATGAGCAGTTCTTC CATYQNYNEQFF
NA TRBJ2-1 NA TRBV6-1 TGTGCCAGCAGTGAGGCGTCGAGAGGGAAGGAGTTCTTC CASSEASRGKEFF
NA TRBJ1-4 TRBD1 TRBV7-9 TGTGCCAGTGCAAGGACAGGGAGTGAAAAACTGTTTTTT CASARTGSEKLFF
NA TRBJ1-3 TRBD1 TRBV5-4 TGTGCCAGCAGCTCACAGGGGCCCTCGGGGAACACCATATATTTT CASSSQGPSGNTIYF
NA TRBJ2-1 TRBD2 TRBV19 TGTGCCAGTAGTATAATCAGCGGGACGTACAATGAGCAGTTCTTC CASSIISGTYNEQFF
NA TRBJ1-5 NA TRBV19 TGTGCCAGTAGTATAGAGAACATACCGTTTAAATTTAGCAATCAGCCCCAGCATTTT CASSIENIPFKFSNQPQHF
NA TRBJ2-3 TRBD1 TRBV9 TGTGCCAGCAGCCCAAAAGGAAGGGCAGGGGGAGATCCAATTACGCAGTATTTT CASSPKGRAGGDPITQYF
NA TRBJ1-4 NA TRBV9 TGTGCCAGCAGCGTAGCCCTTGGGGATGCAAAACTGTTTTTT CASSVALGDAKLFF
NA TRBJ2-7 TRBD1 TRBV6-5 TGTGCCAGCAGCATCTCCGGGACAGGGTCCTACGAGCAGTACTTC CASSISGTGSYEQYF
NA TRBJ2-7 NA TRBV7-2 TGTGCCAGCAGTCACCCCGGGGTCTACGAGCAGTACTTC CASSHPGVYEQYF
NA TRBJ1-2 NA TRBV4-3 TGCGCCAGCAGCCAAGAACCAGCAAACTATGGCTACACCTTC CASSQEPANYGYTF